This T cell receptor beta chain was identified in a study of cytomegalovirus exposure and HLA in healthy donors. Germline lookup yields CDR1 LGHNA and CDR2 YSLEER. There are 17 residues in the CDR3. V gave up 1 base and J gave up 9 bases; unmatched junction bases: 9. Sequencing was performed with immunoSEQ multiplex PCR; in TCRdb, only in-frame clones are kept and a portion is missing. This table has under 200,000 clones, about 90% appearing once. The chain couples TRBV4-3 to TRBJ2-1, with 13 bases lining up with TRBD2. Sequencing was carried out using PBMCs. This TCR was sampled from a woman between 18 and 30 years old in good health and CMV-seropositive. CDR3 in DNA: TGCGCCAGCAGCCAAGCTATAACAACTAGCGGGAGGGGTGAGCAGTTCTTC. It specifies CASSQAITTSGRGEQFF.